The clone carrying this T cell receptor beta chain was detected ten times or more. RNA transcripts served as the template for amplifying TCR beta CDR3 regions. The HTBI set primed first-round TCR CDR3 RT-PCR. TCRdb ran MiXCR on the multiplex PCR reads and lists one entry per CDR3 protein. This table holds about 680,000 distinct CDR3 sequences, approximately 40% found once. The data were taken from a study of T cells in Graves' hyperthyroidism and ophthalmopathy. The length of the CDR3 is 10 residues. Germline V gene data show CDR1 as DFQATT and CDR2 as SNEGSKA (reference sequence). V was pared by 5 bases and J by 5 bases, with 4 bases between. Patients aged 18 to 65 had newly diagnosed hyperthyroidism of under 2 months' duration. Extraction of PBMCs used 7.5 to 10 ml of fresh peripheral blood.

This rearrangement joins TRBV20-1 to TRBJ1-5; D unclear. The sequencing sample was made of blood. This TCR derives from a woman aged 40 to 50 with Graves' hyperthyroidism. CDR3 in amino acids: CSAGYQPQHF. CDR3 nucleotide sequence: TGCAGTGCTGGCTATCAGCCCCAGCATTTT.